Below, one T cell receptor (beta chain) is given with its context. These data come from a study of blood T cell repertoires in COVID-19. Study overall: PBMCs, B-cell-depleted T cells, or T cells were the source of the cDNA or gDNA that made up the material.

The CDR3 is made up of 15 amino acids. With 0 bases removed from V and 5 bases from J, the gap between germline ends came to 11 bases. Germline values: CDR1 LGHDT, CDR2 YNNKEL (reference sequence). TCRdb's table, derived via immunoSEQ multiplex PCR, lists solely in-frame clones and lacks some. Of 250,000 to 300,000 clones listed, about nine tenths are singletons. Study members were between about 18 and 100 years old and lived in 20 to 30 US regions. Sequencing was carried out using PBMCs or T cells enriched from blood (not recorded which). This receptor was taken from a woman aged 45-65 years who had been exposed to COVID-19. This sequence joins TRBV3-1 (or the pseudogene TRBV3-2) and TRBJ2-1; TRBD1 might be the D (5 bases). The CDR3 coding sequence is TGTGCCAGCAGCCAAGAGGTGCAGGGCCACAATGAGCAGTTCTTC. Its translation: CASSQEVQGHNEQFF.